This T cell receptor beta chain emerged from a study of cytomegalovirus exposure and HLA in healthy donors. Per germline, CDR1 LNHDA and CDR2 SQIVND (reference sequence). This CDR3 spans 15 amino acids. V lost 6 bases and J lost 8, with 20 bases in between. Data came from immunoSEQ multiplex PCR; TCRdb stores just in-frame clones and leaves some out. Of about 84,000 clones listed, about nine tenths were seen once; the top ten hold approximately 2%. This clonotype was sampled from a man between 25 and 39 years old in good health and CMV-seronegative. V gene TRBV19 combines with J gene TRBJ2-1; D is uncertain. Sequencing was done on a sample of PBMCs. This CDR3 is CASSTLPGVGDEQFF. DNA of the CDR3: TGTGCCAGTAGCACACTCCCCGGAGTAGGCGATGAGCAGTTCTTC.